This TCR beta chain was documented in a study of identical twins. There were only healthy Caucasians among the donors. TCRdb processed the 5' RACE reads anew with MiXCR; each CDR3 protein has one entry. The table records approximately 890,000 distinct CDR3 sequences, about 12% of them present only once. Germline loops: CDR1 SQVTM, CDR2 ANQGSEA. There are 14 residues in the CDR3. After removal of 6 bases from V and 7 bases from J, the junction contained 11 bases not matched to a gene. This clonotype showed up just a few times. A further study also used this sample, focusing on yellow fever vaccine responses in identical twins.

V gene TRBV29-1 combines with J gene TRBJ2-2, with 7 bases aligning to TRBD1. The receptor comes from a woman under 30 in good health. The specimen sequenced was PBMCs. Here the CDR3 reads CSVVKGAGGGELFF. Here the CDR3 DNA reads TGCAGCGTCGTCAAGGGGGCTGGAGGCGGGGAGCTGTTTTTT.